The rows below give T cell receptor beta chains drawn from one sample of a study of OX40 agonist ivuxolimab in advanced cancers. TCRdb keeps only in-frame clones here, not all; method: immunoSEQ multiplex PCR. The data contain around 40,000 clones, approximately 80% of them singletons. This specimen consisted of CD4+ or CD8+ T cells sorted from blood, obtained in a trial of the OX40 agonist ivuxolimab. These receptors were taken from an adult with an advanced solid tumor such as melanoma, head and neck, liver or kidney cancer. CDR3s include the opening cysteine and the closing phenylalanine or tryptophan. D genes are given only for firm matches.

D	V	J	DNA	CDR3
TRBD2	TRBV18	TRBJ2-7	TGTGCCAGCTCACCAGGGCCTAGCGGGCGTAGCTCCTACGAGCAGTACTTC	CASSPGPSGRSSYEQYF
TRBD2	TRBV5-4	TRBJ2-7	TGTGCCAGCAGCCCCGATCCGGGAGGGGTCTACGAGCAGTACTTC	CASSPDPGGVYEQYF
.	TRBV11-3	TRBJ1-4	TGTGCCAGCAGCCACGGACTAAAACTGTTTTTT	CASSHGLKLFF
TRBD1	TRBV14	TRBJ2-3	TGTGCCAGCAGCCTGACAGGGGGCGATCTTACAGATACGCAGTATTTT	CASSLTGGDLTDTQYF
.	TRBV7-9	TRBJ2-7	TGTGCCAGCAGCCCTTACTCCGGGGGAGACAACGAGCAGTACTTC	CASSPYSGGDNEQYF
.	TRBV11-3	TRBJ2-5	TGTGCCAGCAGCTTTAGAGGGGAGACCCAGTACTTC	CASSFRGETQYF
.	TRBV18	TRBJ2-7	TGTGCCAGCTCCCTTTCGACGGGGATTTACGAGCAGTACTTC	CASSLSTGIYEQYF
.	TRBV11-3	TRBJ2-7	TGTGCCAGCAGCTTAGATCGCGGGATCGGCTACGAGCAGTACTTC	CASSLDRGIGYEQYF
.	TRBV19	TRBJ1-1	TGTGCCAGTAGTATAAGTCCGGGGCCGGGCACTGAAGCTTTCTTT	CASSISPGPGTEAFF
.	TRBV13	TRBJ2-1	TGTGCCAGCAGCCCGGGGACTTTTCACAATGAGCAGTTCTTC	CASSPGTFHNEQFF
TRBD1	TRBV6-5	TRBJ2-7	TGTGCCAGCAGCGCGGACAGGGTGTTCGAGCAGTACTTC	CASSADRVFEQYF
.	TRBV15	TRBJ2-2	TGTGCCACCAGCAGGGTGCCCCAAACCCGGACCGGGGAGCTGTTTTTT	CATSRVPQTRTGELFF